These 24 T cell receptor beta chains originate from one sample sequenced in a study of blood T cell repertoires in COVID-19. This table comes from immunoSEQ multiplex PCR, and its TCRdb copy is limited to in-frame clones, with some not included. The data hold 200,000 to 300,000 clones, with around 88% observed a single time. Sequences were obtained from peripheral blood. The receptors stem from a woman under 40 who had recovered from COVID-19.

The genes are TRBV5-1 and TRBJ1-3, with TRBD1 as a possible D gene (5 bases). CDR1 is SGHRS, CDR2 YFSETQ, per germline. The CDR3 contains 16 residues. Trimming left V 0 bases short and J 0 bases short, with 10 bases between. The CDR3 DNA reads TGCGCCAGCAGCTTGGATGGGACTTACTCTGGAAACACCATATATTTT. This codes for CASSLDGTYSGNTIYF.

On this clone itself: One end of the junction is discordant with germline, which a read error may explain. V is TRBV15 and J is TRBJ1-2; 8 bases map to TRBD1. Germline-derived CDR1 and CDR2 are LNHNV and YYDKDF (reference sequence). The CDR3 is made up of 16 amino acids. CDR3 in amino acids: CATSGERDRQYYGYTF. The CDR3 nucleotides read TGTGCCACCAGCGGAGAACGGGACAGGCAATACTATGGCTACACCTTC.

V is TRBV9 and J is TRBJ1-6; possibly TRBD1 for D (6 bases). V was clipped by 1 base and J by 7 bases, with 12 bases between them. The CDR3 loop spans 15 amino acids. The germline CDR1 and CDR2 sequences are SGDLS and YYNGEE. The CDR3 loop is CASSVTQGANSPLHF. As DNA, the CDR3 is TGTGCCAGCAGCGTAACACAGGGAGCCAATTCACCCCTCCACTTT.

This sequence joins TRBV7-2 and TRBJ2-7; 9 bases map to TRBD2. The CDR3 totals 15 residues. Germline CDR1 reads SGHTA; CDR2 reads FQGNSA. V dropped 2 bases and J dropped 1; count of bases not matched to a gene: 3. Here the CDR3 DNA reads TGTGCCAGCAGCTTAAAAGCGGGGGGTTCCTACGAGCAGTACTTC. The encoded protein is CASSLKAGGSYEQYF.

The chain couples TRBV9 to TRBJ1-2; TRBD1 matches at 7 bases. CDR1 SGDLS and CDR2 YYNGEE come from the germline V gene. Trimming took 3 bases from V and 3 from J; bases not matched to a gene: 8. CDR3 length: 15 amino acids. The CDR3 DNA follows: TGTGCCAGCAGCGGAACAGGGGATAGCTACTATGGCTACACCTTC. The encoded protein is CASSGTGDSYYGYTF.

The chain uses TRBV18 and TRBJ1-2; 7 positions match TRBD1. With V trimmed by 3 bases and J by 6 bases, 10 bases remained unmatched. This CDR3 has 15 residues. The germline gives CDR1 KGHSH, CDR2 LQKENI. The CDR3 DNA reads as TGTGCCAGCTCACCGCGACAGGGTGACAACGATGGCTACACCTTC. Translating gives CASSPRQGDNDGYTF. Using reference TRBV18 and TRBJ1-2 for the parts outside the CDR3, the full variable domain is NAGVMQNPRHLVRRRGQEARLRCSPMKGHSHVYWYRQLPEEGLKFMVYLQKENIIDESGMPKERFSAEFPKEGPSILRIQQVVRGDSAAYFCASSPRQGDNDGYTFGSGTRLTVV.

The J gene is TRBJ1-5, the V gene TRBV5-6, with 7 bases lining up with TRBD1. This CDR3 region has 15 residues. Germline CDR1 and CDR2: SGHDT and YYEEEE. The trim removed 5 bases at V and 4 bases at J, leaving 9 bases unmatched. The CDR3 region is CASSRRQGRNQPQHF. CDR3 sequence (DNA): TGTGCCAGCAGTCGACGACAGGGTAGAAATCAGCCCCAGCATTTT.

This sequence joins TRBV9 and TRBJ2-2, with 9 bases identical to TRBD1. CDR1 SGDLS and CDR2 YYNGEE come from the germline V gene. The CDR3 extends over 18 amino acids. V gave up 3 bases and J gave up 1 base; unmatched junction bases: 10. The CDR3 sequence is CASSGPGQGPGNTGELFF. The CDR3 DNA reads as TGTGCCAGCAGCGGCCCGGGACAGGGCCCTGGGAACACCGGGGAGCTGTTTTTT.

The rearrangement joins TRBV19 to TRBJ2-1, with 13 bases fitting TRBD2. Losses at the gene ends were 3 bases for V and 5 bases for J; bases not matched to a gene: 1. The CDR3 runs 15 residues. Germline loops: CDR1 LNHDA, CDR2 SQIVND (reference sequence). Here the CDR3 reads CASSMGLAGNNEQFF. The CDR3 bases are TGTGCCAGTAGTATGGGACTAGCGGGAAACAATGAGCAGTTCTTC.

The chain recombines TRBV5-4 with TRBJ1-2, with D possibly TRBD1 on 6 matching bases. CDR3 length: 16 residues. Trimming removed 1 base at V and 2 bases at J, with 15 bases between. Germline-derived CDR1 and CDR2 are SGHNT and YYREEE (reference sequence). The CDR3 DNA sequence: TGTGCCAGCAGCTTGTGGGACACCTTCTACAACTATGGCTACACCTTC. It translates to CASSLWDTFYNYGYTF.

The V gene is TRBV7-2, the J gene TRBJ2-5; D is perhaps TRBD2 (6 bases). V lost 5 bases to trimming and J lost 5 bases, with 15 bases between them. The CDR3 sequence is 14 residues long. CDR1 is SGHTA, CDR2 FQGNSA, per germline. Written as DNA, the CDR3 is TGTGCCAGCAGCATCGCGGGGCCCCAGGAGACCCAGTACTTC. This gives the protein CASSIAGPQETQYF.

This chain uses TRBV4-2 with TRBJ1-1; perhaps TRBD1 as D (5 bases). CDR3 length: 15 residues. V dropped 1 base and J dropped 4 bases, with 13 bases sitting between them. Germline V gene data show CDR1 as LGHNA and CDR2 as YNFKEQ. The CDR3 region is CASSQGGGSGTEAFF. In DNA form, the CDR3 reads TGTGCCAGCAGCCAAGGGGGGGGATCGGGCACTGAAGCTTTCTTT.

The CDR3 spells CASSYSRLVRETQYF. The DNA for the CDR3 is TGTGCCAGCAGTTACTCCCGACTAGTACGGGAGACCCAGTACTTC. The chain joins TRBV6-5 to TRBJ2-5; the D gene is possibly TRBD2 (6 bases). V was trimmed by 0 bases and J by 5 bases, leaving 13 bases between them. CDR1 is MNHEY, CDR2 SVGAGI, per germline. The CDR3 runs to 15 residues.

J is TRBJ2-7 and V is TRBV5-1, with 8 bases identical to TRBD1. The CDR3 has 12 amino acids. In germline, CDR1 is SGHRS, CDR2 YFSETQ. The V segment lost 4 bases and the J segment 5 bases; nucleotides outside the gene matches: 2. This CDR3 reads CASSPDRDEQYF. The CDR3 region has the DNA TGCGCCAGCAGCCCGGACAGGGACGAGCAGTACTTC.

This rearrangement joins TRBV6-5 to TRBJ2-1; 9 nucleotides match TRBD2. V trimming: 2 bases; J trimming: 7 bases; junction bases outside the gene matches: 9. This CDR3 comprises 16 residues. Germline loops: CDR1 MNHEY, CDR2 SVGAGI. The CDR3 is CASSYLGGGAINEQFF. CDR3 DNA sequence: TGTGCCAGCAGTTACCTGGGCGGGGGGGCCATAAATGAGCAGTTCTTC.

This clone came up a few times. The rearrangement uses TRBV5-5 and TRBJ1-1; unclear D gene. The CDR3 consists of 16 residues. Per the germline V gene, CDR1 is SGHKS and CDR2 is YYEKEE (reference sequence). Trimming took off 0 bases at V and 2 bases at J, with 14 bases between the two ends. The DNA for the CDR3 is TGTGCCAGCAGCTTGGTGGTGTATTCAGTTAACACTGAAGCTTTCTTT. Its translation is CASSLVVYSVNTEAFF.

The chain carries TRBV6-1 and TRBJ1-2; 10 bases line up with TRBD1. The V gene's germline CDR1 is MNHNS and CDR2 SASEGT. This CDR3 comprises 15 residues. J lost 4 bases, V lost 1 base, and 3 bases had no gene match. The CDR3 is CASSEGTGGLYGYTF. CDR3 bases: TGTGCCAGCAGTGAAGGGACAGGGGGTCTCTATGGCTACACCTTC.

The genes are TRBV11-2 and TRBJ2-1, with 8 bases lining up with TRBD1. Trimming cost V 7 bases and J 3 bases; bases outside gene matches: 5. The CDR3 totals 14 residues. Germline V CDR1 and CDR2: SGHAT, FQNNGV. The CDR3 nucleotides read TGTGCCAGCAACAAAGACAGGGGCTACAATGAGCAGTTCTTC. The encoded protein is CASNKDRGYNEQFF.

The rearrangement uses TRBV2 and TRBJ2-5; 11 bases agree with TRBD2. The CDR3 totals 15 residues. Per the germline V gene, CDR1 is SNHLY and CDR2 is FYNNEI. V gave up 6 bases and J gave up 5 bases; unmatched junction bases: 8. Here the CDR3 reads CASRELAGGGETQYF. The CDR3, as DNA: TGTGCCAGCAGGGAGCTAGCGGGGGGAGGCGAGACCCAGTACTTC.

The chain uses TRBV14 and TRBJ2-1; D perhaps matches TRBD1 (6 bases). The V end was cut by 1 base, the J end by 7 bases, with 11 bases between. Germline assignment: CDR1 SGHDN and CDR2 FVKESK. The CDR3 extends over 14 amino acids. As DNA, the CDR3 is TGTGCCAGCAGCCAAGTGCGGCAGGGGAATGAGCAGTTCTTC. It codes for CASSQVRQGNEQFF.

The J gene is TRBJ1-2, the V gene TRBV7-3, with a tentative D call TRBD1 (5 bases). CDR3 length: 14 residues. Germline values: CDR1 SGHTA, CDR2 FQGTGA. The V end lost 3 bases, the J end lost 3 bases, and 11 bases lay between the germline ends. The CDR3 nucleotides read TGTGCCAGCAGCTTTTTAGGGGCGGACTATGGCTACACCTTC. Its translation: CASSFLGADYGYTF.

This clone was detected only a few times. J is TRBJ2-3 and V is TRBV18, with D possibly being TRBD1 (6 bases). The CDR3 is made up of 19 amino acids. The germline CDR1 and CDR2 sequences are KGHSH and LQKENI. Trimming took off 0 bases at V and 3 bases at J, with 22 bases between the two ends. CDR3 region: CASSPPFGQKSLITDTQYF. CDR3 DNA: TGTGCCAGCTCACCACCGTTCGGACAGAAAAGTCTCATTACAGATACGCAGTATTTT.

The chain is built from TRBV7-6 and TRBJ2-7, with a tentative D call TRBD1 (6 bases). Trimming left V 1 base short and J 2 bases short, with 12 bases between. Per the germline V gene, CDR1 is SGHVS and CDR2 is FNYEAQ. The CDR3 extends over 15 amino acids. The CDR3 is CASSLGPGETYEQYF. The CDR3 DNA reads as TGTGCCAGCAGCTTAGGGCCAGGGGAGACCTACGAGCAGTACTTC.

The chain combines TRBV15 with TRBJ2-7, with 14 bases lining up with TRBD2. CDR3 length: 17 residues. After removal of 3 bases from V and 7 bases from J, the junction contained 11 bases not matched to a gene. CDR1 is LNHNV and CDR2 is YYDKDF in the germline V gene (reference sequence). The CDR3 nucleotides are TGTGCCACCAGCAGGGGACTAGCGGGGGCCACGGCTAGGGAGCAGTACTTC. It yields the protein CATSRGLAGATAREQYF. The whole variable domain, remainder taken from reference TRBV15 and TRBJ2-7, is DAMVIQNPRYQVTQFGKPVTLSCSQTLNHNVMYWYQQKSSQAPKLLFHYYDKDFNNEADTPDNFQSRRPNTSFCFLDIRSPGLGDTAMYLCATSRGLAGATAREQYFGPGTRLTVT.